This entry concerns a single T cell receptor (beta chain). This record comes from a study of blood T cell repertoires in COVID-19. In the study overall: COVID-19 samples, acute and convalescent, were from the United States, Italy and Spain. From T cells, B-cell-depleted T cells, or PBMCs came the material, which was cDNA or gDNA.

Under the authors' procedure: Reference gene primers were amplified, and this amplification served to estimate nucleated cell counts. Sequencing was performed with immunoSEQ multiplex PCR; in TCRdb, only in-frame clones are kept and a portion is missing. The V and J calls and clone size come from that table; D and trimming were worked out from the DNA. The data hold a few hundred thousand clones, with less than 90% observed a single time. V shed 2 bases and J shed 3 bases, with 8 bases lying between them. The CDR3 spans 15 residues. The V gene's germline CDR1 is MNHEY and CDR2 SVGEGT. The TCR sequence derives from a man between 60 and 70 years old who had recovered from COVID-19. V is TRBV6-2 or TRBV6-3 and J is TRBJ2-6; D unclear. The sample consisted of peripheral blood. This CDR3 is CASSYGGHGANVLTF. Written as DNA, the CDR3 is TGTGCCAGCAGTTACGGCGGTCATGGGGCCAACGTCCTGACTTTC.